The following is a TCR beta chain sequence with its context. The antigen it recognizes is unknown. Per-base qualities were not stored, and no clone one base away is much larger. Measured from the cysteine to the phenylalanine, the CDR3 is 12 residues long. Just the 36-base CDR3 DNA is kept, in frame starting at base 1. CDR1 and CDR2 are drawn from the germline V gene: ENHRY, SYGVKD. V lost 10 bases and J lost 0 bases, and the count of bases not matched to a germline gene is 3. The data belong to a study of blood T cell repertoires in COVID-19 (dated by TCRdb to about 2020). In the study overall: Collaborator samples came from the United States, Italy and Spain and covered acute and convalescent phases of COVID-19. Deeply sampled blood TCRbeta repertoires from subjects exposed to, actively infected with, or recovered from COVID-19 were included in the dataset. The samples were drawn from two sources: the first 160 participants of the ongoing ImmuneRACE study, and 1,000 to 1,500 subjects contributed by 6 global collaborators. The material from the prospective study consisted of cDNA or gDNA derived from T cells, B-cell-depleted T cells, or PBMCs. A freely available public database, intended as a resource for researchers studying the immune response to SARS-CoV-2, is where the repertoires were released. A de-identified subject ID, COVID-19 status, age in years and sex were almost always included in the sample metadata. Where available, HLA class I and class II types were taken from metadata supplied by the sample provider and were not determined by assay-based typing.

TCRbeta CDR3 regions were amplified from genomic DNA by means of the immunoSEQ Assay, a bias-controlled multiplex PCR. The published analysis was carried out like this. Within the assay, amplification of reference gene primers was used to estimate how many nucleated cells each sample contained. To quantify the absolute abundance of each unique TCRbeta CDR3 rearrangement, sequence reads were collapsed and filtered. Productive Simpson clonality was computed per sample as the square root of Simpson's diversity index over productive rearrangements. TCRdb took over this immuneACCESS table, retaining in-frame rearrangements with V and J assigned. Such tables are incomplete; in checked studies, under half of the missing clones stem from an unresolved V gene, and the remainder is unexplained. V and J calls and clone size are as listed in that table; D and trimming were resolved from the DNA. This sample lists about 130,000 clones; about 87% were detected once. The leading ten clones occupy more than 3.5% of the sample.

Whole blood was collected in K2EDTA tubes by collaborating institutions according to the institutions' own protocols. For TCRbeta analysis, collaborator samples were shipped as frozen whole blood, as isolated PBMCs, or as DNA extracted from either sample type. The full study reports these points: The amount of clinical and demographic metadata varied by source and participant and was provided uncurated.

The sequence links TRBV10-3 to TRBJ2-7; 7 of the junction bases match TRBD1. The sequence was obtained from a woman aged 55-75 years with acute or convalescent COVID-19. Sequenced material: peripheral blood. The DNA sequence reads TGTGCCACCCGGGACAGCTCCTACGAGCAGTACTTC. This yields the protein CATRDSSYEQYF.